Presented here are 21 T cell receptor beta chains from one specimen sequenced in a study of cytomegalovirus exposure and HLA in healthy donors. 60 Vbeta and 13 Jbeta primers were used in PCR. Generated by immunoSEQ multiplex PCR, the TCRdb table keeps only in-frame clones and is missing some. The table records around 160,000 clones, roughly 77% of them present only once. The sequenced sample was PBMCs. These receptors were obtained from a middle-aged man in good health and CMV-seropositive.

The rearrangement links TRBV5-4 to TRBJ1-5, with 7 bases that match TRBD1. The germline CDR1 and CDR2 sequences are SGHNT and YYREEE (reference sequence). V trimming: 0 bases; J trimming: 0 bases; junction bases outside the gene matches: 6. The CDR3 is 17 amino acids. As DNA, the CDR3 is TGTGCCAGCAGCTTGGGTAGGGACAGTTATAGCAATCAGCCCCAGCATTTT. As protein: CASSLGRDSYSNQPQHF.

The chain combines TRBV27 with TRBJ1-2; TRBD1 aligns across 8 bases. Germline CDR1 is MNHEY and CDR2 is SMNVEV (reference sequence). V lost 6 bases, J lost 4 bases, and 10 bases stayed unmatched. The CDR3 has 15 residues. The CDR3 DNA reads TGTGCCAGCAGAATCCGACAGGGGAGTCCCTATGGCTACACCTTC. Protein: CASRIRQGSPYGYTF.

This sequence joins TRBV28 and TRBJ1-2, with D possibly being TRBD1 (6 bases). The CDR3 totals 12 residues. Trimming pared 10 bases from V and 0 bases from J, leaving 9 bases between. CDR1 MDHEN and CDR2 SYDVKM come from the germline V gene. Here the CDR3 DNA reads TGTGCCACCGGACAGCCTAACTATGGCTACACCTTC. Translation gives CATGQPNYGYTF.

V is TRBV5-1 and J is TRBJ2-7; 9 bases fit TRBD1. This CDR3 contains 13 residues. Per germline, CDR1 SGHRS and CDR2 YFSETQ. J lost 5 bases, V lost 1 base, and 1 base had no gene match. The CDR3 loop is CASSLTGGHEQYF. CDR3 coding DNA: TGCGCCAGCAGCTTGACAGGGGGCCACGAGCAGTACTTC.

The chain is built from TRBV5-5 and TRBJ2-7; no firm D call. Germline CDR1 SGHKS, CDR2 YYEKEE (reference sequence). The CDR3 length is 15 residues. V was pared by 0 bases and J by 0 bases, with 10 bases between. The CDR3 DNA follows: TGTGCCAGCAGCTTGGAGTCCGTGAGCTCCTACGAGCAGTACTTC. The encoded protein is CASSLESVSSYEQYF.

The V call is TRBV7-2, the J call TRBJ2-7; no clear D gene. There are 11 residues in the CDR3. The germline V gene has CDR1 SGHTA and CDR2 FQGNSA. The V and J ends lost 2 bases and 5 bases respectively, with 4 bases between them. The CDR3 bases are TGTGCCAGCAGCTTACTTAACGAGCAGTACTTC. Amino acids: CASSLLNEQYF.

The chain has TRBV4-3 and TRBJ2-5, with D perhaps TRBD1 (5 bases). V gave up 0 bases and J gave up 5 bases, with 13 bases separating them. Per the germline V gene, CDR1 is LGHNA and CDR2 is YSLEER. The CDR3 is 15 amino acids. CDR3 DNA sequence: TGCGCCAGCAGCCAAGATAGGGGTAGCTATGAGACCCAGTACTTC. Translated, it gives CASSQDRGSYETQYF.

The CDR3 DNA is TGTGCCAGCAGTTACCTCCCGAGGGAGCAGTACTTC. Translating gives CASSYLPREQYF. The V call is TRBV6-6, the J call TRBJ2-7; D is uncertain. This CDR3 has 12 residues. Trimming removed 2 bases at V and 7 bases at J, with 9 bases between. Germline V gives CDR1 MNHNY, CDR2 SVGAGI (reference sequence).

This sequence joins TRBV5-6 and TRBJ2-3; perhaps TRBD1 as D (6 bases). Germline lookup yields CDR1 SGHDT and CDR2 YYEEEE. The V end was cut by 4 bases, the J end by 2 bases, with 23 bases between. The CDR3 is 18 residues long. In nucleotides, the CDR3 is TGTGCCAGCAGCCCGACTCCCCCCCAGGGGTGGACCACAGATACGCAGTATTTT. It is translated as CASSPTPPQGWTTDTQYF.

The chain joins TRBV5-8 to TRBJ2-3, with 9 nucleotides matching TRBD1. The CDR3 has 14 residues. Germline CDR1 is SGHTS and CDR2 is YDEGEE. V shed 1 base, J shed 4 bases, and the junction held 1 base outside the gene matches. Here the CDR3 reads CASSLTGGSDTQYF. For the CDR3, the DNA is TGTGCCAGCAGCTTGACAGGGGGCTCAGATACGCAGTATTTT.

V gene TRBV5-6 combines with J gene TRBJ2-1, with 9 positions matching TRBD2. Per germline, CDR1 SGHDT and CDR2 YYEEEE. The J segment lost 7 bases and the V segment lost 1 base, leaving 9 bases of the junction unmatched. The CDR3 has 16 amino acids. CDR3 DNA: TGTGCCAGCAGCTTGTACGGCGGGGGGGCTGGAAATGAGCAGTTCTTC. This translates into CASSLYGGGAGNEQFF.

V usage is TRBV11-2 and J usage is TRBJ2-7; 7 bases are shared with TRBD1. The V segment lost 4 bases and the J segment 3 bases; nucleotides outside the gene matches: 9. This CDR3 has 15 residues. From germline, CDR1 is SGHAT and CDR2 FQNNGV. CDR3 sequence: CASSYNRGPFYEQYF. Written as DNA, the CDR3 is TGTGCCAGCAGCTACAACAGGGGCCCCTTCTACGAGCAGTACTTC. The variable domain in full, completed from reference TRBV11-2 and TRBJ2-7, reads EAGVAQSPRYKIIEKRQSVAFWCNPISGHATLYWYQQILGQGPKLLIQFQNNGVVDDSQLPKDRFSAERLKGVDSTLKIQPAKLEDSAVYLCASSYNRGPFYEQYFGPGTRLTVT.

The chain is built from TRBV5-1 and TRBJ2-3; D possibly corresponds to TRBD2 (6 bases). V lost 3 bases, J lost 0 bases, and 8 bases lay in between. The CDR3 loop spans 14 amino acids. CDR1 and CDR2 from the germline V gene are SGHRS and YFSETQ. The CDR3 sequence: CASSSGTSTDTQYF. CDR3 coding DNA: TGCGCCAGCAGCTCCGGGACTAGCACAGATACGCAGTATTTT.

This chain uses TRBV9 with TRBJ1-2; possibly TRBD1 for D (6 bases). CDR1 and CDR2 (germline): SGDLS, YYNGEE. There are 15 residues in the CDR3. V shed 0 bases and J shed 8 bases, with 17 bases lying between them. CDR3 region: CASSVETAGAVGYTF. As DNA, the CDR3 is TGTGCCAGCAGCGTAGAAACAGCAGGGGCGGTCGGCTACACCTTC.

The table lists this clone with a count of one. The genes are TRBV7-2 and TRBJ2-3; D remains ambiguous. V lost 4 bases and J 4 bases, leaving 6 bases between the germline ends. The CDR3 length is 12 residues. Looked up from germline, CDR1 is SGHTA and CDR2 is FQGNSA. CDR3 coding DNA: TGTGCCAGCAGCTCACTGGCAGATACGCAGTATTTT. Translating gives CASSSLADTQYF.

The chain is built from TRBV7-9 and TRBJ1-2; 7 nucleotides line up with TRBD1. Per the germline V gene, CDR1 is SEHNR and CDR2 is FQNEAQ (reference sequence). This CDR3 region has 14 residues. With V trimmed by 7 bases and J by 4 bases, 9 bases remained unmatched. The CDR3 here is CASTSTGFGYGYTF. CDR3 bases: TGTGCCAGCACCTCGACAGGGTTTGGCTATGGCTACACCTTC.

J is TRBJ2-1 and V is TRBV10-3, with D possibly matching TRBD2 (7 bases). Germline lookup yields CDR1 ENHRY and CDR2 SYGVKD. There are 14 residues in the CDR3. Trimming took 8 bases from V and 1 from J, leaving 12 bases between them. The CDR3, as DNA: TGTGCCATCCGGGGGGCGGGGTCCTACAATGAGCAGTTCTTC. Protein product: CAIRGAGSYNEQFF.

This clone was counted between two and nine times. This sequence joins TRBV30 and TRBJ1-6; 8 nucleotides line up with TRBD1. Germline lookup yields CDR1 GTSNPN and CDR2 SVGIG (reference sequence). The J segment lost 7 bases and the V segment lost 2 bases, leaving 7 bases of the junction unmatched. This CDR3 comprises 15 residues. The CDR3 DNA reads as TGTGCCTGGAGTCGGACAGGGCGGGAAAATTCACCCCTCCACTTT. Protein: CAWSRTGRENSPLHF.

This clone was found once. The CDR3 DNA follows: TGCGCCAGCTCCTCAACCGGGGGCTCTGGAAACACCATATATTTT. Residues: CASSSTGGSGNTIYF. V usage is TRBV4-3 and J usage is TRBJ1-3; a possible D gene is TRBD1 (5 bases). Germline CDR1 reads LGHNA; CDR2 reads YSLEER. The V end lost 8 bases, the J end lost 0 bases, and 14 bases lay between the germline ends. CDR3 length: 15 amino acids.

The chain uses TRBV6-5 and TRBJ1-1; 9 nucleotides match TRBD1. CDR1 is MNHEY and CDR2 is SVGAGI in the germline V gene. The V and J ends lost 7 bases and 4 bases, in that order; junction bases with no gene match: 10. The CDR3 is 15 amino acids. The CDR3 here is CASNQQRQGVTEAFF. CDR3 coding DNA: TGTGCCAGCAACCAACAACGACAGGGGGTCACTGAAGCTTTCTTT.

The rearrangement uses TRBV6-1 and TRBJ2-2, with 7 bases matching TRBD1. Germline CDR1 and CDR2: MNHNS and SASEGT. The J segment lost 7 bases and the V segment lost 4 bases, leaving 6 bases of the junction unmatched. This CDR3 is 14 amino acids long. The chain's CDR3 is CASSGPAGGGELFF. In DNA, the CDR3 is TGTGCCAGCAGTGGCCCAGCAGGGGGCGGGGAGCTGTTTTTT.